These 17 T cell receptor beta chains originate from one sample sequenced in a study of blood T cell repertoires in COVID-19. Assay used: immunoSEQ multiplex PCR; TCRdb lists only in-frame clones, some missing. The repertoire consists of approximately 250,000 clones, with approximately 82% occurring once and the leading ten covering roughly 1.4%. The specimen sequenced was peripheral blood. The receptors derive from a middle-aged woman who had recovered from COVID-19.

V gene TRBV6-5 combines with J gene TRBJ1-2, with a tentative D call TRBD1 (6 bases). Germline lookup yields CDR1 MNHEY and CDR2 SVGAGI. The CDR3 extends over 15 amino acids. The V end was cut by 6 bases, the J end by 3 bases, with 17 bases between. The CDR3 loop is CASRTGQSLYYGYTF. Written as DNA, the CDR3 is TGTGCCAGCAGAACGGGACAATCTTTATACTATGGCTACACCTTC.

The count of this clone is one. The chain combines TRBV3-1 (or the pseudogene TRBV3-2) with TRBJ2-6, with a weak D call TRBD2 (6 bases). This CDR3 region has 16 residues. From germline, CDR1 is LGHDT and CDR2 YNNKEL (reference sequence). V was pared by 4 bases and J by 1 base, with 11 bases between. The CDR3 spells CASSLAGGSGANVLTF. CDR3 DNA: TGTGCCAGCAGCCTGGCCGGGGGATCTGGGGCCAACGTCCTGACTTTC.

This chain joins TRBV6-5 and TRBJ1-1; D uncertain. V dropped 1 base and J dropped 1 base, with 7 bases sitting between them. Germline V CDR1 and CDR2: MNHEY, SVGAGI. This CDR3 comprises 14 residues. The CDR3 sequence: CASSYFQSNTEAFF. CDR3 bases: TGTGCCAGCAGTTACTTCCAATCGAACACTGAAGCTTTCTTT.

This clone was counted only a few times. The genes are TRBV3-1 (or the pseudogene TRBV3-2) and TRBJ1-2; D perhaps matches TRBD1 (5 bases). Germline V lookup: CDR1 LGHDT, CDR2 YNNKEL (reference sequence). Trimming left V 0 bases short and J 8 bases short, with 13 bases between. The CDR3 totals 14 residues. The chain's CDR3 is CASSQDMQGWGYTF. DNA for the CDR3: TGTGCCAGCAGCCAAGATATGCAGGGTTGGGGCTACACCTTC.

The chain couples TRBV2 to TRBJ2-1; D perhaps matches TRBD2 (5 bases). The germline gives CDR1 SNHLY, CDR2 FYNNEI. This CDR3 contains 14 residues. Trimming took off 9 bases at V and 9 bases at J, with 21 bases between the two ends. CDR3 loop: CASNFRAPSGEQFF. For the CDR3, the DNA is TGTGCCAGTAACTTCCGGGCCCCCAGCGGTGAGCAGTTCTTC.

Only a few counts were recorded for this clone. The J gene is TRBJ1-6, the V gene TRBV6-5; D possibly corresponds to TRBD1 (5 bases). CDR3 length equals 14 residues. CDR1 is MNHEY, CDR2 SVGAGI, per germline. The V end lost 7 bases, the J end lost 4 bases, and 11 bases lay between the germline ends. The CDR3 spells CASNPGLYNSPLHF. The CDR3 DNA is TGTGCCAGCAACCCGGGACTGTATAATTCACCCCTCCACTTT.

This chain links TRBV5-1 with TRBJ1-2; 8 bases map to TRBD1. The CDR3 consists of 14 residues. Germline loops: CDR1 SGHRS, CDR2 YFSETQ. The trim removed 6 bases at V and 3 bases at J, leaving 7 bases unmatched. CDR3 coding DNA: TGCGCCAGCACCGTGGGACAGGACCACTATGGCTACACCTTC. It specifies CASTVGQDHYGYTF.

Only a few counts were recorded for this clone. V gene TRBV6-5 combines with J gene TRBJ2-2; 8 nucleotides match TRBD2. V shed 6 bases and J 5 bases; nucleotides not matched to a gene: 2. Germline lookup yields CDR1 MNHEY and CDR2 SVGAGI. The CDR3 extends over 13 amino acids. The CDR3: CASRREGTGELFF. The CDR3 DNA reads TGTGCCAGCAGACGGGAGGGAACCGGGGAGCTGTTTTTT.

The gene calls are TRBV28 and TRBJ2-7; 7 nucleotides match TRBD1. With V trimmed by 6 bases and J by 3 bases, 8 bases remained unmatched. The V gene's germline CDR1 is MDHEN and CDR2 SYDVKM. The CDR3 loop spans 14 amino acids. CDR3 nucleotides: TGTGCCAGCAGCCGGGACAGAGGCGTCTACGAGCAGTACTTC. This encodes CASSRDRGVYEQYF.

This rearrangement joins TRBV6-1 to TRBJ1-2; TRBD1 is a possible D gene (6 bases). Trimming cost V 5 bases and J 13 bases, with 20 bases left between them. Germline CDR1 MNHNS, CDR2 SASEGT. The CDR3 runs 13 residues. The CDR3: CASSTGQRPLGTF. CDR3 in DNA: TGTGCCAGCAGTACCGGACAGAGGCCTTTAGGCACCTTC.

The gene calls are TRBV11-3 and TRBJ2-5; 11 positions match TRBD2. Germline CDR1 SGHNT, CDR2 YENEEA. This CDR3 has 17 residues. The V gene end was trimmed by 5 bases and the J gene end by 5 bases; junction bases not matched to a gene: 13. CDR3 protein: CASSPGVSGGATETQYF. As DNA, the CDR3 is TGTGCCAGCAGCCCTGGTGTTAGCGGGGGGGCAACGGAGACCCAGTACTTC.

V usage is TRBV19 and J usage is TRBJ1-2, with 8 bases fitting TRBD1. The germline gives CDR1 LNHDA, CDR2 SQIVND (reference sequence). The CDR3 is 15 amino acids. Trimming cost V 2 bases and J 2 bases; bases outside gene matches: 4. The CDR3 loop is CASSILPGGNYGYTF. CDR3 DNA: TGTGCCAGTAGTATATTGCCAGGGGGCAACTATGGCTACACCTTC.

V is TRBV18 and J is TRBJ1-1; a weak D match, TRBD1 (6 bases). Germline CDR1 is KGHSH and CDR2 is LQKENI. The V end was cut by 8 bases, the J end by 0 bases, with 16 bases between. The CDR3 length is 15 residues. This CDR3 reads CASATGGTMNTEAFF. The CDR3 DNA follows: TGTGCCAGCGCGACGGGGGGCACAATGAACACTGAAGCTTTCTTT.

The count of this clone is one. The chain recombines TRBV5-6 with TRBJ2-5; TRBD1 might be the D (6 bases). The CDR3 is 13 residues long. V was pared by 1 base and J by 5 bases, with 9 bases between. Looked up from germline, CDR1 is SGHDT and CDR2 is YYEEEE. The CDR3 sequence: CASSLWQGETQYF. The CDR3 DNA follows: TGTGCCAGCAGCTTGTGGCAGGGGGAGACCCAGTACTTC.

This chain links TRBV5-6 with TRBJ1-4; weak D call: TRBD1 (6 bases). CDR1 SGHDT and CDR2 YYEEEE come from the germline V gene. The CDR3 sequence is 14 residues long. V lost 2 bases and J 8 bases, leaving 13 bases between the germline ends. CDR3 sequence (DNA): TGTGCCAGCAGCTTTGCGGGGGCTAGCGAAAAACTGTTTTTT. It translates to CASSFAGASEKLFF.

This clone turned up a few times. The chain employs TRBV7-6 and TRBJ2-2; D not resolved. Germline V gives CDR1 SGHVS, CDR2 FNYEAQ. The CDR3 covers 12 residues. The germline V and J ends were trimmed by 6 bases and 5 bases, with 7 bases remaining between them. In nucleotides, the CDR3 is TGTGCCAGCAGAGACACTACCGGGGAGCTGTTTTTT. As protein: CASRDTTGELFF.

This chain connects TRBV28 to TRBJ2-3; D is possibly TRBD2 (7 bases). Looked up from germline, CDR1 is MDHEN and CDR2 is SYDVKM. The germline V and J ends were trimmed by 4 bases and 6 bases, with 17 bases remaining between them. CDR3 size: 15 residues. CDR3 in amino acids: CASSSVRGAGDTQYF. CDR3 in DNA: TGTGCCAGCAGTTCTGTCCGGGGGGCTGGCGATACGCAGTATTTT.